Below, 17 T cell receptor beta chains from the same sample are listed, as sequenced in a study of shared clonotypes between healthy human individuals. The data were produced by immunoSEQ multiplex PCR, yet TCRdb's version contains in-frame clones alone and is incomplete. The table includes around 2.5 million clones, 90% to 95% detected once. Source material: naive CD4+ T cells from PBMCs. The subset is: CD45RA+ positively selected. The source is a man aged 18-30 years in good health. Some clones in this sample may be carry-over from other donors' samples.

V and J are TRBV28 and TRBJ2-7, with D tentatively TRBD1 or TRBD2 (5 bases each). CDR3 length equals 14 residues. Deletions cut 6 bases from V and 6 bases from J, with 18 bases between. CDR1 is MDHEN and CDR2 is SYDVKM in the germline V gene. This chain's CDR3 is CASRGQGRGGEQYF. CDR3 DNA sequence: TGTGCCAGCAGGGGGCAGGGTCGGGGTGGCGAGCAGTACTTC.

This chain joins TRBV7-3 and TRBJ2-1; no clear D gene. With 4 bases removed from V and 7 bases from J, the gap between germline ends came to 11 bases. The germline CDR1 and CDR2 sequences are SGHTA and FQGTGA. CDR3 length: 13 amino acids. As DNA, the CDR3 is TGTGCCAGCAGCTCCGGCGCCGGGAATGAGCAGTTCTTC. It yields the protein CASSSGAGNEQFF.

This chain uses TRBV11-1 with TRBJ1-1; D remains ambiguous. The CDR3 loop spans 15 amino acids. V was cut by 1 base and J by 1 base, with 10 bases left in between. Germline CDR1 reads SGHAT; CDR2 reads FQDESV (reference sequence). CDR3 residues: CASSLERFENTEAFF. CDR3 nucleotides: TGTGCCAGCAGCTTAGAAAGGTTCGAGAACACTGAAGCTTTCTTT.

Points on this clone: At the DNA level, this CDR3 is encoded by other sequences in the same sample as well. The chain combines TRBV7-9 with TRBJ2-3, with 9 positions matching TRBD1. V lost 5 bases to trimming and J lost 4 bases; unmatched junction nucleotides: 4. CDR1 is SEHNR and CDR2 is FQNEAQ in the germline V gene (reference sequence). The CDR3 is 14 amino acids. In DNA form, the CDR3 reads TGTGCCAGCAGCCCGGGACAGGGTGCAGATACGCAGTATTTT. This translates into CASSPGQGADTQYF.

This clone was seen just once. This chain joins TRBV9 and TRBJ2-3, with 8 bases identical to TRBD2. This CDR3 has 17 residues. CDR1 is SGDLS and CDR2 is YYNGEE in the germline V gene. Losses at the gene ends were 4 bases for V and 3 bases for J; bases not matched to a gene: 13. CDR3 DNA: TGTGCCAGCAGCACCCACCCAGCGGGAGTCGGTACAGATACGCAGTATTTT. Translating gives CASSTHPAGVGTDTQYF.

The chain combines TRBV4-1 with TRBJ1-1; D is possibly TRBD1 (5 bases). The CDR3 is 15 amino acids. The germline V gene encodes CDR1 MGHRA and CDR2 YSYEKL. Trimming took 0 bases from V and 5 from J, leaving 13 bases between them. The CDR3 sequence is CASSQEGTILTEAFF. The CDR3 nucleotides are TGCGCCAGCAGCCAAGAGGGGACGATCCTAACTGAAGCTTTCTTT.

The chain has TRBV2 and TRBJ1-1, with D perhaps TRBD1 (5 bases). This CDR3 spans 14 amino acids. V lost 6 bases and J 1 base, leaving 12 bases between the germline ends. Germline CDR1 is SNHLY and CDR2 is FYNNEI. The CDR3 DNA is TGTGCCAGCAGACTACAGGACTGGAACACTGAAGCTTTCTTT. It yields the protein CASRLQDWNTEAFF.

The J gene is TRBJ2-1, the V gene TRBV19; 10 bases align to TRBD2. The CDR3 has 17 residues. V lost 0 bases, J lost 9 bases, and 11 bases stayed unmatched. Germline V gives CDR1 LNHDA, CDR2 SQIVND (reference sequence). The CDR3 sequence: CASSIEAGGLYRGEQFF. CDR3 nucleotide sequence: TGTGCCAGTAGTATAGAAGCGGGAGGGCTGTATAGGGGTGAGCAGTTCTTC.

J is TRBJ2-1 and V is TRBV5-6; 8 positions agree with TRBD1. Germline V gene sequence: CDR1 SGHDT, CDR2 YYEEEE. CDR3 length equals 15 residues. Unmatched junction bases numbered 10, after V lost 4 bases and J lost 7 bases. CDR3 coding DNA: TGTGCCAGCAGCGTAACAGGGGGGCCTTGGAATGAGCAGTTCTTC. It encodes CASSVTGGPWNEQFF.

In this sample, this clone turned up once. V and J are TRBV2 and TRBJ1-2; D remains unclear. V shed 3 bases and J shed 4 bases, with 6 bases lying between them. This CDR3 region has 12 residues. The V gene's germline CDR1 is SNHLY and CDR2 FYNNEI. The CDR3 loop is CASSEDGYGYTF. CDR3 bases: TGTGCCAGCAGTGAGGACGGCTATGGCTACACCTTC.

The J gene is TRBJ1-1, the V gene TRBV21-1. TRBV21-1 is a recognized pseudogene. The CDR3 extends over 16 amino acids. The CDR3: CASSKPELGPDTEAFF. The CDR3 DNA follows: TGTGCCAGCAGCAAACCCGAATTAGGCCCAGACACTGAAGCTTTCTTT.

The genes are TRBV28 and TRBJ2-2, with D perhaps matching TRBD2 (5 bases). The germline gives CDR1 MDHEN, CDR2 SYDVKM. The CDR3 has 17 amino acids. V was pared by 6 bases and J by 7 bases, with 24 bases between. CDR3 nucleotide sequence: TGTGCCAGCAGGGGAGAGAGGGCGGGCAGTGGAGACGGGGAGCTGTTTTTT. Translating it yields CASRGERAGSGDGELFF.

This chain links TRBV6-1 with TRBJ1-2, with 11 bases matching TRBD1. The CDR3 runs 17 residues. The ends lost 1 base at V and 4 bases at J; junction bases unmatched: 8. Germline values: CDR1 MNHNS, CDR2 SASEGT. CDR3 sequence reads: CASSEVLDRGPSYGYTF. In nucleotides, the CDR3 is TGTGCCAGCAGTGAAGTCTTGGACAGGGGGCCCAGCTATGGCTACACCTTC.

In its sample, this clone was seen once. The gene calls are TRBV28 and TRBJ2-2; no clear D. Germline V gene lookup returns CDR1 MDHEN and CDR2 SYDVKM. Trimming took off 3 bases at V and 3 bases at J, with 11 bases between the two ends. The CDR3 covers 15 residues. The CDR3, as DNA: TGTGCCAGCAGTTTGCCCGGGCCCTACACCGGGGAGCTGTTTTTT. Amino acid sequence: CASSLPGPYTGELFF.

This clone was seen only once. The chain links TRBV11-2 to TRBJ2-7; tentative D call: TRBD2 (5 bases). The CDR3 length is 15 residues. V was cut by 1 base and J by 2 bases, with 12 bases left in between. Looked up from germline, CDR1 is SGHAT and CDR2 is FQNNGV. The CDR3 region has the DNA TGTGCCAGCAGCTTAGGCTCCGGGATCGCCTACGAGCAGTACTTC. It translates to CASSLGSGIAYEQYF.

The chain links TRBV6-5 to TRBJ2-5, with TRBD2 matching over 14 bases. The germline V gene has CDR1 MNHEY and CDR2 SVGAGI. The CDR3 consists of 16 residues. Germline trimming cut 0 bases from V and 4 bases from J; bases unmatched to any gene: 1. The CDR3: CASSYSGLAGGETQYF. CDR3 bases: TGTGCCAGCAGTTACTCCGGACTAGCGGGAGGAGAGACCCAGTACTTC.

This chain uses TRBV6-4 with TRBJ2-1; 7 nucleotides line up with TRBD1. J gave up 4 bases and V 1 base, and 4 bases lay outside the gene matches. The germline V gene has CDR1 MRHNA and CDR2 SNTAGT. The CDR3 extends over 15 amino acids. The CDR3 region has the DNA TGTGCCAGCAGTGACTTGGACAGGATATACAATGAGCAGTTCTTC. Protein: CASSDLDRIYNEQFF.